This T cell receptor (beta chain) was observed in a study of blood T cell repertoires in COVID-19. The table came from immunoSEQ multiplex PCR; TCRdb's copy has only in-frame clones and leaves some out. Of 180,000 or so clones in the sample, roughly 87% were seen once. Donors of Cohort 3 who recovered were those that had two negative PCRs, clearance, or symptom resolution. Germline lookup yields CDR1 KGHSH and CDR2 LQKENI. V dropped 0 bases and J dropped 4 bases, with 10 bases sitting between them. The length of the CDR3 is 15 residues. This clone occurred a few times. The sequence was obtained from a man in his fifties who had recovered from COVID-19. This rearrangement joins TRBV18 to TRBJ1-5, with D unresolved. The sample comprised PBMCs or T cells enriched from blood (not recorded which). The DNA for the CDR3 is TGTGCCAGCTCACCACCGGTAGGAGCAAATCAGCCCCAGCATTTT. It yields the protein CASSPPVGANQPQHF.